This T cell receptor beta chain was documented in a study of regulatory T cells in long-lasting Graves disease. The V gene lost 5 bases and the J gene lost 1 base, with 15 bases spanning the gap. This CDR3 region has 16 residues. From germline, CDR1 is MNHNS and CDR2 SASEGT. CDR3-region Arm-PCR and iRepertoire HTBI primers produced the TCR beta libraries. TCRdb analysed the multiplex PCR reads with MiXCR anew, one entry per CDR3 protein. Of over 300,000 distinct CDR3 sequences listed, roughly a fifth are singletons. Time point of the sample: persistent/refractory GD, antithyroid drugs over 5 years with positive TRAb. Researchers made the TCR library from RNA that was extracted from PBMCs. The peripheral blood volume drawn was 7 to 10 milliliters, and it was collected into EDTA tubes. This clonotype showed up many times.

The specimen was peripheral blood mononuclear cells (PBMCs), collected when the disease was refractory, from a patient treated with antithyroid drugs. The chain has TRBV6-1 and TRBJ1-5; a possible D gene is TRBD1 (5 bases). The TCR was taken from a female donor with Graves disease. The chain's CDR3 is CASSRPGGGSNQPQHF. For the CDR3, the DNA is TGTGCCAGCAGTCGGCCCGGGGGAGGAAGCAATCAGCCCCAGCATTTT.